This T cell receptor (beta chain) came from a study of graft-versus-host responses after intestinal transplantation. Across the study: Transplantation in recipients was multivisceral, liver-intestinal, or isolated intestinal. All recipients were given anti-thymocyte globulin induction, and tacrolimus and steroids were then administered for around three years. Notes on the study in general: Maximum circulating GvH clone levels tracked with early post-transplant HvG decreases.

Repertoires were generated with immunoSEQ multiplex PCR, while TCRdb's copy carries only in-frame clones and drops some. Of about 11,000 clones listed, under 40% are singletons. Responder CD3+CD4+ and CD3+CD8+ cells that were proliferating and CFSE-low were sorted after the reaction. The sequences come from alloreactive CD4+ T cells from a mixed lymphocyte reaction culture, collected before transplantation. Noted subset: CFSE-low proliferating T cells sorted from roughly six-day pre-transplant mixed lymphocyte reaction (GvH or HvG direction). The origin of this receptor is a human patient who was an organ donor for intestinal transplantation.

CDR3 amino acids: CASSTQGQGAEQYF. CDR3 coding DNA: TGTGCCAGCAGCACTCAGGGACAGGGGGCAGAGCAGTACTTC. This chain connects TRBV11-3 to TRBJ2-7; 12 bases map to TRBD1. CDR1 is SGHNT, CDR2 YENEEA, per germline. The CDR3 length is 14 residues. V shed 5 bases and J 7 bases; nucleotides not matched to a gene: 6.